This TCR beta chain was sequenced during a study of technical replicates of blood from several donors. Germline values: CDR1 SGDLS, CDR2 YYNGEE. This CDR3 is built from 15 residues. V lost 3 bases to trimming and J lost 1 base, with 11 bases between them. TCRdb keeps only in-frame clones here, not all; method: immunoSEQ multiplex PCR. The repertoire includes tens of thousands of clones, roughly 95% of them detected once, and less than 0.3% sits in the top ten. The TCR was taken from a human donor in good health. The V gene is TRBV9, the J gene TRBJ1-5; D possibly corresponds to TRBD1 (5 bases). Material: T cells isolated from PBMCs. In DNA form, the CDR3 reads TGTGCCAGCAGCGCCCAGGGTACGAGCAATCAGCCCCAGCATTTT. As protein: CASSAQGTSNQPQHF.